These 30 T cell receptor beta chains originate from one sample sequenced in a study of T cells in Graves' hyperthyroidism and ophthalmopathy. RNA transcripts served as the template for amplifying TCR beta CDR3 regions. In the first-round RT-PCR of the TCR CDR3, the HTBI primer set was used. TCRdb reprocessed the multiplex PCR reads with MiXCR, giving one entry per CDR3 protein. Among hundreds of thousands of distinct CDR3 sequences listed, roughly 14% were seen once. Sequencing was done on a sample of blood. The receptors shown here come from a woman between 35 and 50 years old with Graves' ophthalmopathy.

This clonotype was detected many times. The chain combines TRBV6-2 or TRBV6-3 with TRBJ1-5, with a tentative D call TRBD1 (5 bases). V dropped 8 bases and J dropped 3 bases, with 11 bases sitting between them. CDR1 MNHEY and CDR2 SVGEGT come from the germline V gene. CDR3 size: 13 residues. CDR3 sequence: CASQGSFNQPQHF. The CDR3, as DNA: TGTGCCAGCCAGGGCAGCTTCAATCAGCCCCAGCATTTT.

This clonotype has a count of ten or more. The chain carries TRBV20-1 and TRBJ1-2; D call uncertain. This CDR3 contains 12 residues. From germline, CDR1 is DFQATT and CDR2 SNEGSKA (reference sequence). Trimming removed 2 bases from V and 8 bases from J, with 12 bases in between. The CDR3 DNA reads TGCAGTGCTAGATTCTACTCGCCGGGCTACACCTTC. Translating it yields CSARFYSPGYTF.

The table lists this clonotype with many counts. The CDR3 DNA follows: TGTGCCACCAGCAGAGCAGGTGGCAGGGATGACTATGGCTACACCTTC. It encodes CATSRAGGRDDYGYTF. This chain links TRBV15 with TRBJ1-2; possibly TRBD1 for D (5 bases). Germline-derived CDR1 and CDR2 are LNHNV and YYDKDF (reference sequence). This CDR3 is 16 amino acids long. Trimming stripped 1 base from V and 3 bases from J, with 15 bases between.

CDR3 residues: CASSPFQGPRVAKNIQYF. CDR3 in DNA: TGTGCCAGCAGCCCATTTCAGGGACCCCGGGTGGCCAAAAACATTCAGTACTTC. The chain employs TRBV28 and TRBJ2-4; D assignment may be TRBD1 or TRBD2 (5 bases each). Per the germline V gene, CDR1 is MDHEN and CDR2 is SYDVKM. This CDR3 has 18 residues. Trimming took off 6 bases at V and 1 base at J, with 22 bases between the two ends.

This clonotype was seen at least ten times. The chain employs TRBV6-2 or TRBV6-3 and TRBJ2-2; D is undetermined. In germline, CDR1 is MNHEY, CDR2 SVGEGT. V was trimmed by 11 bases and J by 0 bases, leaving 16 bases between them. The CDR3 spans 15 residues. This CDR3 is CASHDTTTNTGELFF. In DNA, the CDR3 is TGTGCCTCGCACGATACTACAACGAACACCGGGGAGCTGTTTTTT.

The CDR3 DNA is TGTGCCAGCAGGACCGCGGGTACTGAAGCTTTCTTT. Its translation is CASRTAGTEAFF. The V and J genes are TRBV12-3 or TRBV12-4 and TRBJ1-1; D not resolved. Trimming pared 6 bases from V and 5 bases from J, leaving 10 bases between. The CDR3 length is 12 residues.

The chain employs TRBV29-1 and TRBJ2-7; the D gene could be TRBD1 or TRBD2 (5 bases each). V was cut by 4 bases and J by 4 bases, with 17 bases left in between. There are 14 residues in the CDR3. Germline V gives CDR1 SQVTM, CDR2 ANQGSEA. The CDR3 coding sequence is TGCAGCGTTGGCAGGGAGCCACAGGATTACGAGCAGTACTTC. Its translation is CSVGREPQDYEQYF.

This clonotype has a count of ten or more. The chain combines TRBV5-1 with TRBJ2-7; D remains unclear. The CDR3 length is 14 residues. Germline assignment: CDR1 SGHRS and CDR2 YFSETQ. V was cut by 5 bases and J by 1 base, with 13 bases left in between. The CDR3 reads CASRNLGGSYEQYF. DNA for the CDR3: TGCGCCAGCAGGAATTTAGGCGGTTCCTACGAGCAGTACTTC.

The chain recombines TRBV19 with TRBJ1-1; no reliable D call. The CDR3 covers 14 residues. CDR1 and CDR2 (germline): LNHDA, SQIVND (reference sequence). V lost 6 bases and J lost 1, with 12 bases in between. This CDR3 is CASSPGRKNTEAFF. CDR3 sequence (DNA): TGTGCCAGTAGCCCCGGACGTAAGAACACTGAAGCTTTCTTT.

The table lists this clonotype with many counts. The V gene is TRBV28, the J gene TRBJ2-7; D is unresolved. The CDR3 has 12 residues. The germline gives CDR1 MDHEN, CDR2 SYDVKM. Trimming stripped 3 bases from V and 3 bases from J, with 6 bases between. CDR3 loop: CASSFNYYEQYF. In DNA form, the CDR3 reads TGTGCCAGCAGTTTTAACTACTACGAGCAGTACTTC.

This clonotype appeared a few times. V usage is TRBV18 and J usage is TRBJ1-5; no clear D. V was pared by 2 bases and J by 5 bases, with 13 bases between. Germline assignment: CDR1 KGHSH and CDR2 LQKENI. CDR3 length: 15 amino acids. The DNA for the CDR3 is TGTGCCAGCTCACCAGCTCCTCCGGCGGATCAGCCCCAGCATTTT. Amino acids: CASSPAPPADQPQHF.

This clonotype came up a few times. V is TRBV7-2 and J is TRBJ2-5, with 10 bases lining up with TRBD1. CDR3 length: 16 residues. Germline trimming cut 5 bases from V and 3 bases from J; bases unmatched to any gene: 9. Germline CDR1 and CDR2: SGHTA and FQGNSA. The CDR3 reads CASSPAPGQGKETQYF. CDR3 nucleotides: TGTGCCAGCAGCCCAGCGCCGGGACAGGGGAAAGAGACCCAGTACTTC.

This clonotype was counted at least ten times. The rearrangement links TRBV6-5 to TRBJ2-7, with TRBD1 matching over 7 bases. The germline CDR1 and CDR2 sequences are MNHEY and SVGAGI. V was pared by 0 bases and J by 0 bases, with 8 bases of the junction left unmatched. This CDR3 has 17 residues. The chain's CDR3 is CASSYSTMTGSSYEQYF. CDR3 bases: TGTGCCAGCAGTTACTCAACGATGACAGGGAGCTCCTACGAGCAGTACTTC.

This clonotype was detected many times. The chain couples TRBV28 to TRBJ1-2, with 8 bases lining up with TRBD1. The CDR3 length is 13 residues. V gave up 4 bases and J gave up 8 bases; unmatched junction bases: 6. The germline V gene encodes CDR1 MDHEN and CDR2 SYDVKM. For the CDR3, the DNA is TGTGCCAGCAGTTCCCAGGGGGCAGTCGGCTACACCTTC. This codes for CASSSQGAVGYTF.

This clonotype has ten or more counts. The V and J genes are TRBV28 and TRBJ1-2, with 7 bases matching TRBD1. J lost 6 bases, V lost 6 bases, and 7 bases had no gene match. The length of the CDR3 is 13 residues. Per the germline V gene, CDR1 is MDHEN and CDR2 is SYDVKM. CDR3 sequence: CASRPGGGHGYTF. The CDR3 DNA reads TGTGCCAGCAGGCCAGGGGGGGGGCATGGCTACACCTTC.

This clonotype was detected a few times. The chain couples TRBV9 to TRBJ1-2, with a tentative D call TRBD1 (5 bases). Trimming took 4 bases from V and 0 from J, leaving 25 bases between them. The germline V gene encodes CDR1 SGDLS and CDR2 YYNGEE. The CDR3 length is 19 residues. This CDR3 reads CASSTQKGDSPEANYGYTF. The DNA of the CDR3 is TGTGCCAGCAGCACCCAAAAAGGCGACAGCCCCGAAGCTAACTATGGCTACACCTTC. The whole variable domain, filled in from reference TRBV9 and TRBJ1-2, reads DSGVTQTPKHLITATGQRVTLRCSPRSGDLSVYWYQQSLDQGLQFLIQYYNGEERAKGNILERFSAQQFPDLHSELNLSSLELGDSALYFCASSTQKGDSPEANYGYTFGSGTRLTVV.

This clonotype was counted only a few times. The rearrangement uses TRBV19 and TRBJ1-2, with D maybe TRBD1 (5 bases). Per germline, CDR1 LNHDA and CDR2 SQIVND (reference sequence). Trimming took 5 bases from V and 3 from J, leaving 19 bases between them. The CDR3 contains 16 residues. CDR3 DNA: TGTGCCAGTAGTCTATCCCGGGGCGCTACGTACTATGGCTACACCTTC. Amino acids: CASSLSRGATYYGYTF.

At least ten counts were recorded for this clonotype. The chain has TRBV6-5 and TRBJ1-1; D remains unclear. Trimming took 2 bases from V and 0 from J, leaving 10 bases between them. CDR1 is MNHEY, CDR2 SVGAGI, per germline. The CDR3 contains 15 residues. This CDR3 reads CASSYGQSMNTEAFF. CDR3 sequence (DNA): TGTGCCAGCAGTTACGGCCAGAGCATGAACACTGAAGCTTTCTTT.

This clonotype was observed at least ten times. The V call is TRBV19, the J call TRBJ2-7; D is perhaps TRBD1 (6 bases). The CDR3 length is 15 residues. From germline, CDR1 is LNHDA and CDR2 SQIVND (reference sequence). The V gene lost 0 bases and the J gene lost 3 bases, with 12 bases spanning the gap. CDR3 coding DNA: TGTGCCAGTAGTATAGAGGGGGACACCTACTACGAGCAGTACTTC. Translating gives CASSIEGDTYYEQYF.

This clonotype was recorded at least ten times. This chain uses TRBV12-3 or TRBV12-4 with TRBJ2-7, with TRBD2 identical over 11 bases. V shed 5 bases and J 2 bases; nucleotides not matched to a gene: 5. The CDR3 has 15 amino acids. In nucleotides, the CDR3 is TGTGCCAGCAGTGTACTAGCGGGAGTACCCTACGAGCAGTACTTC. Its protein is CASSVLAGVPYEQYF.

This clonotype was found many times. The chain carries TRBV12-3 or TRBV12-4 and TRBJ1-5, with D maybe TRBD1 (6 bases). Trimming cost V 7 bases and J 6 bases, with 19 bases left between them. CDR3 length: 15 residues. The CDR3 DNA follows: TGTGCCAGCATAATAGAGGGGGTCTCGAGTCAGCCCCAGCATTTT. Translated, it gives CASIIEGVSSQPQHF.

This clonotype was found many times. The J gene is TRBJ2-7, the V gene TRBV6-5, with D possibly matching TRBD1 (6 bases). This CDR3 spans 14 amino acids. CDR1 MNHEY and CDR2 SVGAGI come from the germline V gene. V lost 6 bases and J lost 2, with 14 bases in between. Here the CDR3 DNA reads TGTGCCAGCAGGAGACAGGAGCCAACCTACGAGCAGTACTTC. It codes for CASRRQEPTYEQYF.

This clonotype was counted at least ten times. The rearrangement uses TRBV6-5 and TRBJ2-5; tentatively, D is TRBD1 (6 bases). Germline CDR1 is MNHEY and CDR2 is SVGAGI. The V end was cut by 7 bases, the J end by 0 bases, with 15 bases between. This CDR3 contains 15 residues. The CDR3 bases are TGTGCCAGCACTCAACCGGGACACCACCAAGAGACCCAGTACTTC. It yields the protein CASTQPGHHQETQYF.

This clonotype was seen at least ten times. The CDR3 DNA reads TGTGCCAGTAGTGGGGGGCTGGGGGAGCAGTACTTC. Protein: CASSGGLGEQYF. The chain employs TRBV19 and TRBJ2-7; possibly TRBD1 or TRBD2 for D (6 bases each). With 5 bases removed from V and 7 bases from J, the gap between germline ends came to 12 bases. The length of the CDR3 is 12 residues. Germline assignment: CDR1 LNHDA and CDR2 SQIVND (reference sequence).

This clonotype was detected ten times or more. The chain links TRBV6-5 to TRBJ2-7; 7 nucleotides agree with TRBD1. J lost 7 bases, V lost 5 bases, and 14 bases had no gene match. CDR1 is MNHEY, CDR2 SVGAGI, per germline. The CDR3 length is 15 residues. CDR3 sequence: CASSTGQSFLGEQYF. The CDR3 DNA sequence: TGTGCCAGCAGTACGGGACAGTCCTTTCTGGGGGAGCAGTACTTC.

In the case of this clonotype: A read error may explain this, as a much larger clone is one base away. The chain recombines TRBV28 with TRBJ2-5, with 12 positions matching TRBD2. Looked up from germline, CDR1 is MDHEN and CDR2 is SYDVKM. The CDR3 covers 15 residues. The V and J ends lost 6 bases and 4 bases, in that order; junction bases with no gene match: 6. This chain's CDR3 is CASRRLAGARETQYF. In nucleotides, the CDR3 is TGTGCCAGCAGAAGACTAGCGGGGGCGAGAGAGACCCAGTACTTC.

In its sample, this clonotype was seen many times. DNA for the CDR3: TGTGCCTGGAGTGGGGGAGCATACTACGAGCAGTACTTC. This gives the protein CAWSGGAYYEQYF. This sequence joins TRBV30 and TRBJ2-7; tentative D call: TRBD2 (5 bases). The germline V and J ends were trimmed by 1 base and 3 bases, with 10 bases remaining between them. CDR3 length: 13 amino acids. Germline CDR1 reads GTSNPN; CDR2 reads SVGIG (reference sequence).

This clonotype was found many times. CDR3 protein: CAIRGGSNTGELFF. The CDR3, as DNA: TGTGCCATCAGAGGGGGCTCGAACACCGGGGAGCTGTTTTTT. The V gene is TRBV10-3, the J gene TRBJ2-2; 7 bases are shared with TRBD1. The CDR3 consists of 14 residues. Trimming at V came to 6 bases and at J to 0 bases, leaving 1 base not matched to a gene. Germline-derived CDR1 and CDR2 are ENHRY and SYGVKD.

The V gene is TRBV6-2 or TRBV6-3, the J gene TRBJ2-7, with D tentatively TRBD2 (5 bases). This CDR3 contains 16 residues. CDR1 MNHEY and CDR2 SVGEGT come from the germline V gene. The germline V and J ends were trimmed by 8 bases and 2 bases, with 22 bases remaining between them. The CDR3 sequence: CASRPSGSRSAYEQYF. CDR3 DNA: TGTGCCAGCCGACCCTCGGGGAGTAGGTCGGCCTACGAGCAGTACTTC.

This clonotype was counted ten times or more. CDR3 bases: TGTGCCAGCAGACCCTTAGTTAGTAGTTCTCGCGGGAGAGCCTACGAGCAGTACTTC. This codes for CASRPLVSSSRGRAYEQYF. The chain carries TRBV28 and TRBJ2-7; 7 bases agree with TRBD2. The CDR3 has 19 residues. The germline V gene has CDR1 MDHEN and CDR2 SYDVKM. With 6 bases clipped from V and 2 bases from J, the junction kept 22 bases outside the gene matches.